This TCR beta chain originates from a study of technical replicates of blood from a few donors. Germline V CDR1 and CDR2: GTSNPN, SVGIG (reference sequence). V dropped 4 bases and J dropped 7; count of bases not matched to a gene: 6. The CDR3 sequence is 13 residues long. Sequencing was performed with immunoSEQ multiplex PCR; in TCRdb, only in-frame clones are kept and a portion is missing. The data show about 75,000 clones, about nine tenths seen once. Input material: T cells isolated from PBMCs. The TCR was taken from a human donor in good health. Some clones in this sample may be carry-over from other donors' samples. The V and J genes are TRBV30 and TRBJ2-5, with 10 bases aligning to TRBD2. CDR3 bases: TGTGCCTGGACTAGCGGGGGTGCTGGGACCCAGTACTTC. Protein: CAWTSGGAGTQYF.